This TCR beta chain was sequenced for a study of blood T cell repertoires in COVID-19. Overall study context: COVID-19 samples from acute and convalescent phases originated in the United States, Italy and Spain.

Under the authors' procedure: Estimates of nucleated cell counts were drawn from the amplification of reference gene primers. Method: immunoSEQ multiplex PCR; TCRdb's copy keeps in-frame clones and lacks some. V, J and clone size derive from that table, while D and trimming were established from the DNA sequence. The sample comprises around 190,000 clones, approximately 84% of which are singletons, and 4% to 5% rests with the top ten. Germline V gives CDR1 SNHLY, CDR2 FYNNEI. V was cut by 7 bases and J by 1 base, with 10 bases left in between. This CDR3 has 13 amino acids. Sample: peripheral blood. The genes are TRBV2 and TRBJ1-1; tentatively, D is TRBD1 (5 bases). The origin of this receptor is an elderly woman with acute or convalescent COVID-19. The chain's CDR3 is CASTNRQNTEAFF. DNA of the CDR3: TGTGCCAGCACCAACAGGCAGAACACTGAAGCTTTCTTT. Full variable domain (missing parts from reference TRBV2 and TRBJ1-1): EPEVTQTPSHQVTQMGQEVILRCVPISNHLYFYWYRQILGQKVEFLVSFYNNEISEKSEIFDDQFSVERPDGSNFTLKIRSTKLEDSAMYFCASTNRQNTEAFFGQGTRLTVV.